The entry below gives a single TCR beta chain sequence along with its context. The sample originates from a study of T-cell memory formation after mild COVID-19. The V and J ends lost 3 bases and 6 bases respectively, with 9 bases between them. The CDR3 spans 13 residues. Germline lookup yields CDR1 SEHNR and CDR2 FQNEAQ (reference sequence). TCRdb re-derived calls from the 5' RACE reads in MiXCR, one entry per CDR3 protein. The repertoire holds 300,000 to 400,000 distinct CDR3 sequences, 13% seen once, with 20% to 25% in the top ten. This sequence was found in a man aged 18 to 29 who had mild COVID-19 (a few samples of this study predate the infection). Cell type and time point are not known. Material for sequencing was PBMCs or a T cell subset sorted from them (not recorded which). This chain links TRBV7-9 with TRBJ1-5, with no clear D. CDR3 DNA: TGTGCCAGCAGCTTCCCGGCGGGTCAGCCCCAGCATTTT. Protein: CASSFPAGQPQHF.